This T cell receptor beta chain was profiled in a study of radiation and T cells in renal cell carcinoma. Points from the study as a whole: No pretreatment tumor biopsies were available for baseline clonotypes.

Germline CDR1 reads LNHDA; CDR2 reads SQIVND (reference sequence). The CDR3 is made up of 15 amino acids. The trim removed 7 bases at V and 6 bases at J, leaving 13 bases unmatched. About this clone itself: Its specificity is unknown.

Sequencing used immunoSEQ multiplex PCR; TCRdb keeps in-frame clones, though not all of them. Counted here are fewer than 200,000 clones, approximately 90% occurring once; the ten biggest clones make up 10% to 12%. Time point defined: blood 4 weeks post-SBRT, at nephrectomy. Treatment reported: 15 Gy SBRT to primary tumor, nephrectomy 4 weeks later. Nephrectomy followed 15 Gy stereotactic body radiation by 4 weeks. After SBRT, blood was collected at 2 and 4 weeks, plus baseline. This chain joins TRBV19 and TRBJ2-3; 7 bases are a match to TRBD2. The sample here was blood, taken from a patient whose treatment included radiotherapy and nephrectomy. The sequence was obtained from a woman aged 45 to 65 with renal cell carcinoma. The CDR3: CASTLNRRGGDTQYF. CDR3 in DNA: TGTGCCAGTACCCTCAACAGGCGGGGAGGGGATACGCAGTATTTT. The whole variable domain, filled in from reference TRBV19 and TRBJ2-3, reads DGGITQSPKYLFRKEGQNVTLSCEQNLNHDAMYWYRQDPGQGLRLIYYSQIVNDFQKGDIAEGYSVSREKKESFPLTVTSAQKNPTAFYLCASTLNRRGGDTQYFGPGTRLTVL.